This T cell receptor beta chain came from a study of OX40 agonist ivuxolimab in advanced cancers. Study-level results: Part of the nonresponder group also had normalized T-cell clonal expansion that was low. Relative to CD4+ cells, CD8+ T cells on average had more expanded clones. The antigens recognized by the expanded peripheral T cells, that is their antigen specificity, were not determined.

Sequencing was performed with immunoSEQ multiplex PCR; in TCRdb, only in-frame clones are kept and a portion is missing. Among roughly 120,000 clones listed, 92% were seen once. This clone was picked up one time. The target antigen is unknown. The receptor comes from an adult with an advanced solid tumor such as melanoma, head and neck, liver or kidney cancer. Material: CD4+ or CD8+ T cells sorted from blood, obtained in a trial of the OX40 agonist ivuxolimab.

This chain's CDR3 is CASSLIGPAEAFF. The CDR3 coding sequence is TGTGCCAGCAGCCTGATCGGACCGGCAGAAGCTTTCTTT. The V gene is TRBV14, the J gene TRBJ1-1; D is unclear. The CDR3 sequence is 13 residues long. The ends were cut back, 4 bases at V and 8 bases at J, with 14 bases in the middle. Per germline, CDR1 SGHDN and CDR2 FVKESK.